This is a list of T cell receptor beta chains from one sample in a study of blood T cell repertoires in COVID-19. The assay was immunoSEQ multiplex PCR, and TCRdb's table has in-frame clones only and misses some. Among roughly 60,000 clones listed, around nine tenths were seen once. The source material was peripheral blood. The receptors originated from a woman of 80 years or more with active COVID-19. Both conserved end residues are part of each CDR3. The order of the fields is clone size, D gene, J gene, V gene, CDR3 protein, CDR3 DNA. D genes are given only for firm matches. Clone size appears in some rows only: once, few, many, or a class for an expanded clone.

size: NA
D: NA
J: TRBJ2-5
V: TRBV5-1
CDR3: CASSLTETQETQYF
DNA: TGCGCCAGCAGCTTGACGGAGACCCAAGAGACCCAGTACTTC

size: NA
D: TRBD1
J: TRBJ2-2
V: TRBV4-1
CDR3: CASSLGTGLGRELFF
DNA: TGCGCCAGCAGCCTAGGGACAGGGCTTGGTCGGGAGCTGTTTTTT

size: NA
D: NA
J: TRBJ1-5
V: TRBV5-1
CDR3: CASSLAGGDGQPQHF
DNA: TGCGCCAGCAGCTTGGCCGGGGGGGATGGTCAGCCCCAGCATTTT

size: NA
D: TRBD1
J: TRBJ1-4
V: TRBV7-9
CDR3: CASSRYRGVGEKLFF
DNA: TGTGCCAGCAGCCGATACAGGGGTGTAGGGGAAAAACTGTTTTTT

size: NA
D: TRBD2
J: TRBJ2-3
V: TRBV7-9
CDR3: CASTQTSGADTQYF
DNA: TGTGCCAGCACCCAGACTAGCGGGGCAGATACGCAGTATTTT

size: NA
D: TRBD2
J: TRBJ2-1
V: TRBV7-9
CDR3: CASRRLAAGYNEQFF
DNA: TGTGCCAGCAGGCGACTAGCGGCTGGTTACAATGAGCAGTTCTTC

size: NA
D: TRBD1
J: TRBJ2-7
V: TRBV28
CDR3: CASNSLRAWGQGAQLFEQYF
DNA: TGTGCCAGCAACTCGTTGCGGGCGTGGGGACAGGGAGCCCAATTGTTCGAGCAGTACTTC

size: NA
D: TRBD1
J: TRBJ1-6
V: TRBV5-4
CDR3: CASSLLQGVGSPLHF
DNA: TGTGCCAGCAGCCTGCTACAGGGGGTGGGTTCACCCCTCCACTTT

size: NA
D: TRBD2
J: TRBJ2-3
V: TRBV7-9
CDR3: CASSWGGGASDTQYF
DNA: TGTGCCAGCAGCTGGGGCGGGGGGGCATCAGATACGCAGTATTTT

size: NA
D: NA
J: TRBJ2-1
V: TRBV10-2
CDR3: CASSPSQGNGADNEQFF
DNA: TGCGCCAGCAGTCCGTCCCAGGGGAACGGGGCAGACAATGAGCAGTTCTTC

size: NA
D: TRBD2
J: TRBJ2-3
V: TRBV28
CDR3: CASRGGWFGTDTQYF
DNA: TGTGCCAGCCGGGGGGGCTGGTTTGGCACAGATACGCAGTATTTT

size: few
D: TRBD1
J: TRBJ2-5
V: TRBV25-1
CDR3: CASSEVVGQGAQETQYF
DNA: TGTGCCAGCAGTGAAGTAGTAGGTCAGGGGGCCCAAGAGACCCAGTACTTC

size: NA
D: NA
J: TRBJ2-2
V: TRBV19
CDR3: CASTAGNTGELFF
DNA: TGTGCCAGTACCGCGGGGAACACCGGGGAGCTGTTTTTT

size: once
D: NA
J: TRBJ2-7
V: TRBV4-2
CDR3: CASSQETGSHEQYF
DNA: TGTGCCAGCAGCCAAGAGACGGGTTCCCACGAGCAGTACTTC

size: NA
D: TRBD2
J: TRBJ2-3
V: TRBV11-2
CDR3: CASSPGLGSQYF
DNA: TGTGCCAGCAGTCCGGGACTAGGGTCGCAGTATTTT

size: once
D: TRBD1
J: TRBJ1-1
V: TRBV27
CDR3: CASSLQGARTEAFF
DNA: TGTGCCAGCAGTTTACAGGGGGCGCGCACTGAAGCTTTCTTT

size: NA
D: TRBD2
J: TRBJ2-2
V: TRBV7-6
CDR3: CASSLSGGSTGELFF
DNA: TGTGCCAGCAGCCTCTCTGGCGGGAGTACCGGGGAGCTGTTTTTT